The table lists the clone carrying this TCR beta chain with many counts. No antigen is known for it. This entry is derived from a study of T cells in Graves' hyperthyroidism and ophthalmopathy. Study overall: Before treatment of any kind, peripheral blood was taken at initial diagnosis. Study outcomes and limitations: In blood, most of the thyroid clonotypes expanded above 0.001 were also present.

Amplification of TCR beta CDR3 regions used RNA as the template. Researchers ran a first-round RT-PCR on the TCR CDR3 using the HTBI primer set. TCRdb reanalysed the multiplex PCR reads using MiXCR and keeps one entry per CDR3 protein. The table shows 50,000 to 60,000 distinct CDR3 sequences, with about 49% occurring only once. Sequencing input: blood. This receptor was taken from a woman in her 30s with Graves' ophthalmopathy.

The CDR3 DNA follows: TGTGCCAGTAGTCCCACCTCGGGCGCCTACAATGAGCAGTTCTTC. It yields the protein CASSPTSGAYNEQFF. This sequence joins TRBV19 and TRBJ2-1; no clear D gene. V lost 5 bases and J 2 bases, leaving 13 bases between the germline ends. This CDR3 has 15 residues. Germline V gene lookup returns CDR1 LNHDA and CDR2 SQIVND (reference sequence). The full variable domain, its missing parts supplied by reference TRBV19 and TRBJ2-1, is DGGITQSPKYLFRKEGQNVTLSCEQNLNHDAMYWYRQDPGQGLRLIYYSQIVNDFQKGDIAEGYSVSREKKESFPLTVTSAQKNPTAFYLCASSPTSGAYNEQFFGPGTRLTVL.